This TCR beta chain was identified in a study of neurological immune-mediated disorders (dated by TCRdb to the late 2010s). For the study in its entirety: Using UMI-based sequencing, the study compared peripheral blood TCR-beta repertoires from patients with HTLV-I-associated myelopathy (HAM/TSP), patients with multiple sclerosis, and healthy controls. The approximately 100 TCR-beta libraries included longitudinal samples, technical triplicates and paired sorted CD4+ and CD8+ T-cell subsets alongside PBMC samples. Of the approximately 65 subjects in the cohort, roughly 14 were HAM/TSP patients, about 34 were multiple sclerosis patients, and approximately 20 were healthy controls.

cDNA was synthesized by template-switch 5'RACE using a primer with a 10-nucleotide random unique molecular identifier that tagged each TCR transcript. Every sequencing run covered 15-18 subjects and yielded more than 180 million TCR-beta sequences. The RNeasy kit was used to extract total RNA. Using the KAPA Real-time Library Amplification kit, TCR-beta VDJ regions were amplified with primers for the TCR constant region and the 5'RACE anchor. Sample indexes and Illumina adaptors were added in a first PCR, after which library yield was increased in a second PCR. After purification with Ampure beads, the TCR product of roughly 650 bp was size-selected on a 2% E-gel SizeSelection system. Before pooling, library quality was assessed on a Bioanalyzer, concentration was determined with Qubit, and library quantification was performed with the Kapa Library Quantification kit. An Illumina HiSeq 2500 sequenced the libraries paired-end 2 x 150 bp. To increase sequence diversity, roughly 24-30% phiX was spiked into each library pool. The published analysis was carried out like this. The quality-filtered reads were processed with the UMI-based MiGEC pipeline, whose error correction step removed more than 80% of the raw TCR sequences. IMGT germline references were used for alignment of VDJ genes, and clonotypes were defined by a unique CDR3 amino acid sequence together with V-J genes. Clonal expansion, Shannon diversity, and CDR3 relatedness (CalcPairwiseDistances, ClusterSamples) were evaluated with VDJtools, and phylogenetic trees were built with CLCbio workbench. Expanded clones were defined as having at least 8 unique UMIs, based on coefficient-of-variation modelling across technical triplicates. TCRdb's own reprocessing of the public reads used fastp at Q25 and MiXCR and kept productive beta chains. Rows are combined by CDR3 protein, so each entry shows the most common genes and DNA. For this entry, the V and J calls and clone size follow TCRdb and not the study's own pipeline. This sample is represented by more than 30,000 distinct CDR3 sequences; 4.6% of them were singletons. Of the sample, 23% falls within the top ten clones.

Broader findings and caveats from the paper: TCR clonal expansion was greatest in HAM/TSP patients and smallest in MS patients, who ranked below even healthy controls. No identical CDR3 amino acid sequences were shared among expanded clones across subjects, suggesting private TCR-beta repertoires in all groups.

This clonotype was recorded many times. What this receptor recognizes is not known. The input lacks base qualities; no much larger clone sits a single base away. Blood bank volunteers in Maryland, USA served as the healthy controls. Unsorted PBMC libraries were generated from 2 million PBMCs stored in RNAlater at -80 °C until RNA extraction. PBMCs were separated from peripheral blood using Ficoll-Hypaque density gradient centrifugation and then cryopreserved in liquid nitrogen. CDR1 and CDR2 are read off the germline V gene (reference sequence) as DFQATT and SNEGSKA. The CDR3 starts with the cysteine, ends with the phenylalanine, and has 15 residues. The sequence is cut down to CDR3 DNA, 45 bases in frame from base 1. From V the trimming removes 0 bases and from J it removes 10 bases, while the gene matches leave 9 bases of the junction unaccounted for.

The chain uses TRBV20-1 and TRBJ1-6; the junction holds 7 bases that match TRBD1. The TCR was taken from a man younger than 30 in good health. The sample was PBMCs. This receptor has the CDR3 CSAREGGATKSPLHF. The nucleotide sequence is given as TGCAGTGCTAGAGAAGGGGGCGCGACTAAATCACCCCTCCACTTT.